This note documents a single T cell receptor beta chain sequence. The antigen remains unidentified. The sample comes from a study of long-term antiretroviral therapy in people with HIV. The overall study: In the earliest collections, sampling predates the 2015 immediate-ART recommendation by about a decade. Findings and limits, study-wide: Repertoire dominance by clones expanded before ART was seen at all time points.

Investigators performed immunoSEQ version v3.0 at survey level. TCRdb's table, derived via immunoSEQ multiplex PCR, lists solely in-frame clones and lacks some. The sample shows around 20,000 clones, around 86% of them seen only once. All donors provided no fewer than one pre-ART and no fewer than two post-ART PBMC samples. Germline V gene sequence: CDR1 LNHNV, CDR2 YYDKDF (reference sequence). The germline V and J ends were trimmed by 1 base and 4 bases, with 15 bases remaining between them. This CDR3 has 16 amino acids. The specimen was unsorted PBMCs, collected 0.2 years before starting antiretroviral therapy. The gene calls are TRBV15 and TRBJ2-3; the D is unclear. The sequence was collected from a man aged 18 to 35 with HIV. The CDR3, as DNA: TGTGCCACCAGCAGAGGAGGCCGTGTGGGCCCAGATACGCAGTATTTT. This sequence encodes CATSRGGRVGPDTQYF. The full variable domain, its missing parts supplied by reference TRBV15 and TRBJ2-3, is DAMVIQNPRYQVTQFGKPVTLSCSQTLNHNVMYWYQQKSSQAPKLLFHYYDKDFNNEADTPDNFQSRRPNTSFCFLDIRSPGLGDTAMYLCATSRGGRVGPDTQYFGPGTRLTVL.